One sample yielded the 7 T cell receptor beta chains listed below, sequenced in a study of T-cell memory formation after mild COVID-19. TCRdb passed the 5' RACE reads through MiXCR, listing each CDR3 protein once. The repertoire holds 350,000 to 400,000 distinct CDR3 sequences, with around 14% as singletons. The specimen sequenced was PBMCs or a T cell subset sorted from them (not recorded which). These TCRs come from a man in his late teens or twenties who had mild COVID-19 (a few samples of this study predate the infection). Cell type and time point are not known.

This rearrangement joins TRBV11-2 to TRBJ2-5; D unresolved. Trimming took 6 bases from V and 5 from J, leaving 19 bases between them. The germline CDR1 and CDR2 sequences are SGHAT and FQNNGV. This CDR3 region has 15 residues. This chain's CDR3 is CASSGEEDRFETQYF. For the CDR3, the DNA is TGTGCCAGCAGTGGGGAAGAGGATCGTTTCGAGACCCAGTACTTC.

The J gene is TRBJ1-1, the V gene TRBV4-2; 9 bases line up with TRBD1. Losses at the gene ends were 3 bases for V and 0 bases for J; bases not matched to a gene: 5. The CDR3 is 16 amino acids. CDR1 and CDR2 from the germline V gene are LGHNA and YNFKEQ. The CDR3 DNA reads as TGTGCCAGCAGCCACCTAACAGGGGGCGTGAACACTGAAGCTTTCTTT. Translating gives CASSHLTGGVNTEAFF.

This CDR3 is CASSQEEGGYTEAFF. The DNA for the CDR3 is TGCGCCAGCAGCCAAGAAGAAGGGGGTTACACTGAAGCTTTCTTT. This chain links TRBV4-3 with TRBJ1-1, with D possibly TRBD1 on 6 matching bases. The CDR3 spans 15 residues. The germline V gene encodes CDR1 LGHNA and CDR2 YSLEER. Trimming removed 0 bases at V and 3 bases at J, with 11 bases between.

This clonotype was counted a few times. The V call is TRBV4-2, the J call TRBJ2-7; D might be TRBD1 (6 bases). CDR1 and CDR2 from the germline V gene are LGHNA and YNFKEQ. The CDR3 is made up of 14 amino acids. The V end was cut by 3 bases, the J end by 3 bases, with 12 bases between. CDR3 coding DNA: TGTGCCAGCAGCCAGTATGGGGGCATCTACGAGCAGTACTTC. This translates into CASSQYGGIYEQYF.

Written as DNA, the CDR3 is TGTGCCAGCAGGTTAACAGGGGCCTCTAATGAAAAACTGTTTTTT. Residues: CASRLTGASNEKLFF. This chain joins TRBV12-3 or TRBV12-4 and TRBJ1-4; 7 bases are a match to TRBD1. Unmatched junction bases numbered 7, after V lost 6 bases and J lost 3 bases. The CDR3 sequence is 15 residues long.

CDR3 nucleotides: TGCAGCGTTGAGGAGGGGATTGAAGCTTTCTTT. Protein product: CSVEEGIEAFF. The chain recombines TRBV29-1 with TRBJ1-1; maybe TRBD1 (5 bases). V was pared by 3 bases and J by 7 bases, with 9 bases between. The CDR3 has 11 residues. Germline V lookup: CDR1 SQVTM, CDR2 ANQGSEA.

This clonotype was counted only a few times. This rearrangement joins TRBV7-9 to TRBJ2-7; no firm D call. CDR1 is SEHNR and CDR2 is FQNEAQ in the germline V gene (reference sequence). This CDR3 contains 15 residues. Trimming took 4 bases from V and 2 from J, leaving 15 bases between them. The CDR3 loop reads CASSSPVPGTYEQYF. The CDR3 region has the DNA TGTGCCAGCAGCTCCCCCGTTCCCGGCACCTACGAGCAGTACTTC.